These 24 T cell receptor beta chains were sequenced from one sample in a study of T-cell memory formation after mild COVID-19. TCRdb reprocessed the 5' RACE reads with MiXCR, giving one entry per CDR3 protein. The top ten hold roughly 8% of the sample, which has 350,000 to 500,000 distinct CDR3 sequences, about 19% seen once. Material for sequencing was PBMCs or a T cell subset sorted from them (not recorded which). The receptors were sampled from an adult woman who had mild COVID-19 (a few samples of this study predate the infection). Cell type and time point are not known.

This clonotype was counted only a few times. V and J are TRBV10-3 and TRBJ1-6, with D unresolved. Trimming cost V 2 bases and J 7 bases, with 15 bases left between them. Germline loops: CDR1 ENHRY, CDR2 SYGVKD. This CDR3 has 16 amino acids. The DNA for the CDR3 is TGTGCCATCAGTGAGCCCGGGAGGCAGCCGAATTCACCCCTCCACTTT. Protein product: CAISEPGRQPNSPLHF.

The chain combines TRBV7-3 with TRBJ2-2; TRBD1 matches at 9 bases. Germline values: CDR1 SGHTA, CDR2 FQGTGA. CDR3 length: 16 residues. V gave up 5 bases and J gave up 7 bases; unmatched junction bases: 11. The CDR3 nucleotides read TGTGCCAGCAGCCCGAGCGGGACAGGGAGGTTCGGGGAGCTGTTTTTT. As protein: CASSPSGTGRFGELFF.

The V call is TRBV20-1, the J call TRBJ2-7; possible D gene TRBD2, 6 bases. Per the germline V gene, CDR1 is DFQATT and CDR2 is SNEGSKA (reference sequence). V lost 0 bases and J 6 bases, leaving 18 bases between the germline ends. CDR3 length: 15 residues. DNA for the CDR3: TGCAGTGCTAGAGACGGGGGACGGCAATCGGCCGAGCAGTACTTC. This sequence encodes CSARDGGRQSAEQYF.

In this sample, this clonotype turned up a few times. CDR3 nucleotides: TGTGCCAGTAGTGCGGACGGAACCAACTATGGCTACACCTTC. This encodes CASSADGTNYGYTF. The rearrangement joins TRBV19 to TRBJ1-2; the D is unclear. The CDR3 sequence is 14 residues long. V was shortened by 5 bases and J by 2 bases, with 12 bases between the two germline ends. CDR1 and CDR2 from the germline V gene are LNHDA and SQIVND (reference sequence).

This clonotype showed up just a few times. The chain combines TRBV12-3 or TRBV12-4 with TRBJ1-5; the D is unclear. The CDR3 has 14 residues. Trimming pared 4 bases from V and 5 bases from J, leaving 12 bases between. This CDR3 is CASSYTSEDQPQHF. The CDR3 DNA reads TGTGCCAGCAGTTATACGTCAGAAGATCAGCCCCAGCATTTT.

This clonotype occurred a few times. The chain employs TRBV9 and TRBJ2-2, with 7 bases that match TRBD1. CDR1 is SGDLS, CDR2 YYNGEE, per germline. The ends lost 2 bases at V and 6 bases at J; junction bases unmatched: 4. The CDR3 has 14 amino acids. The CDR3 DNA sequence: TGTGCCAGCAGCGTTAGACAGGGACCCGGGGAGCTGTTTTTT. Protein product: CASSVRQGPGELFF.

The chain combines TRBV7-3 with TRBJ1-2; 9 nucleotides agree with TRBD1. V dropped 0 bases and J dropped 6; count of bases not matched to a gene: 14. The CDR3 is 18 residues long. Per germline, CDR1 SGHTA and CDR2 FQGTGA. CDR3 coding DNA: TGTGCCAGCAGCTTAACGGGACAGGGTAGTCTGCTAGTAGATGGCTACACCTTC. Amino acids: CASSLTGQGSLLVDGYTF.

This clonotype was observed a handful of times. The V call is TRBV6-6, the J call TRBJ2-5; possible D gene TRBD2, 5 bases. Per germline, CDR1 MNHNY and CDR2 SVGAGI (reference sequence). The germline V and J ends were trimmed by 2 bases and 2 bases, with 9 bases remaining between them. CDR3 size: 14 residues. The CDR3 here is CASSYGSIQETQYF. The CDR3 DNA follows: TGTGCCAGCAGTTACGGGAGCATTCAAGAGACCCAGTACTTC.

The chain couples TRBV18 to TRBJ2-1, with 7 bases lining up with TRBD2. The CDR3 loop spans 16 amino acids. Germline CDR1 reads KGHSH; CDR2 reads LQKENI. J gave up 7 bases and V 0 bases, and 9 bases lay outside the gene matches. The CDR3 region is CASSPPGHLRENEQFF. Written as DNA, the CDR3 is TGTGCCAGCTCACCACCCGGCCATTTGCGGGAGAATGAGCAGTTCTTC.

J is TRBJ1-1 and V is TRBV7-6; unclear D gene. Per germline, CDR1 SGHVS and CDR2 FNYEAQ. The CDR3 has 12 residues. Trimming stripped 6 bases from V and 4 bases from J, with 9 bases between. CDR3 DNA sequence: TGTGCCAGCAGGGGGTTAAGCACTGAAGCTTTCTTT. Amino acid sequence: CASRGLSTEAFF.

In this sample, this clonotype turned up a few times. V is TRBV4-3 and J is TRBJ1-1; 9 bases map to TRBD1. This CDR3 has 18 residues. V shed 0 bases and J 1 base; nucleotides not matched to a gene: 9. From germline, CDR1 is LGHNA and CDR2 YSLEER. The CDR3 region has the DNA TGCGCCAGCAGCCAAGATACGACAGGGGGACACCGGAACACTGAAGCTTTCTTT. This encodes CASSQDTTGGHRNTEAFF.

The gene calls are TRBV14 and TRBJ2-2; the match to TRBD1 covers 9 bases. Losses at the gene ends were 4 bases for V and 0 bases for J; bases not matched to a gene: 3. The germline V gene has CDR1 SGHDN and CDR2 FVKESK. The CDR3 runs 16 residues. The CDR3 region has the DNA TGTGCCAGCAGCCGATACAGGGGGCCGAACACCGGGGAGCTGTTTTTT. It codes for CASSRYRGPNTGELFF.

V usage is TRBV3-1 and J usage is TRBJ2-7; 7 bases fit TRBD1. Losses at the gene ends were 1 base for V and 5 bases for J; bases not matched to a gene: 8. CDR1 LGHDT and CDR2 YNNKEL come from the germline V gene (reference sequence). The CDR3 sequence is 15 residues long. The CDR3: CASSQGIGGYDEQYF. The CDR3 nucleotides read TGTGCCAGCAGCCAAGGAATAGGGGGCTACGACGAGCAGTACTTC.

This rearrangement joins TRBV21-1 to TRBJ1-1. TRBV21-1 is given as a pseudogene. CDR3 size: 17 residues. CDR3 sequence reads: CASSKASYRGFCTEAFF. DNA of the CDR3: TGTGCCAGCAGCAAAGCTAGCTACCGGGGATTTTGCACTGAAGCTTTCTTT.

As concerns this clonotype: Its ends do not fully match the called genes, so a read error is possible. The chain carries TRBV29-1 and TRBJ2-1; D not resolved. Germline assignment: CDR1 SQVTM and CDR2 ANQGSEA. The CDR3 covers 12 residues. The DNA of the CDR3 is TGCAGCGTGGAAGTGAACTACAATGAGCAGTTCTTC. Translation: CSVEVNYNEQFF.

In nucleotides, the CDR3 is TGTGCCAGCAGCTTAGTAGACCTAACCGGGGAGCTGTTTTTT. It specifies CASSLVDLTGELFF. The chain recombines TRBV7-2 with TRBJ2-2; no firm D call. The V and J ends lost 1 base and 5 bases respectively, with 8 bases between them. Germline values: CDR1 SGHTA, CDR2 FQGNSA. This CDR3 contains 14 residues. Drawing the rest from reference TRBV7-2 and TRBJ2-2, the complete variable domain is GAGVSQSPSNKVTEKGKDVELRCDPISGHTALYWYRQSLGQGLEFLIYFQGNSAPDKSGLPSDRFSAERTGGSVSTLTIQRTQQEDSAVYLCASSLVDLTGELFFGEGSRLTVL.

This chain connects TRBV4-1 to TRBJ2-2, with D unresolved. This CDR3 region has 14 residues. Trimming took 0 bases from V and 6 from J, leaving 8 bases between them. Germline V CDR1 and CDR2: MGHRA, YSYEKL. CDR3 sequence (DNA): TGCGCCAGCAGCCAAGATCTTGGAGCCGGGGAGCTGTTTTTT. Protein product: CASSQDLGAGELFF.

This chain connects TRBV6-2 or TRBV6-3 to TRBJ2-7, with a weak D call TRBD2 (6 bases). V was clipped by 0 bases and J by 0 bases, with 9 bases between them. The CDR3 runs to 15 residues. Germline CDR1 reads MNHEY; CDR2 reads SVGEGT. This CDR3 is CASSYSPGVSYEQYF. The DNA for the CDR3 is TGTGCCAGCAGTTACTCCCCGGGAGTCTCCTACGAGCAGTACTTC.

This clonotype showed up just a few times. The CDR3 DNA sequence: TGCGCCAGCAGCTGGGACCGGGCCCGTGAAGCTTTCTTT. This encodes CASSWDRAREAFF. The chain is built from TRBV5-1 and TRBJ1-1; perhaps TRBD1 as D (5 bases). Germline loops: CDR1 SGHRS, CDR2 YFSETQ. This CDR3 comprises 13 residues. V shed 3 bases and J shed 7 bases, with 13 bases lying between them.

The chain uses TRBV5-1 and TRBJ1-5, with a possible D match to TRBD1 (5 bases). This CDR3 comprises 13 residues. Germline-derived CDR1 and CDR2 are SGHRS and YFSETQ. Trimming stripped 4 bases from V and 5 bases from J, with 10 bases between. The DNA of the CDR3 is TGCGCCAGCAGCCTAGGACACGATCAGCCCCAGCATTTT. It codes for CASSLGHDQPQHF.

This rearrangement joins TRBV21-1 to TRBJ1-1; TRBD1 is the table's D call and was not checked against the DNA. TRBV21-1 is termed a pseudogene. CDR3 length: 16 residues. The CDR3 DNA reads TGTGCCAGCATCGACCAAGCAGGGGGCGCGGGCACTGAAGCTTTCTTT. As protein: CASIDQAGGAGTEAFF.

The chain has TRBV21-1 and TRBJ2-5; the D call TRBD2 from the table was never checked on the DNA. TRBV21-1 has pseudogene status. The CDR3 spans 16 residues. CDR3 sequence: CASSNPIAGKGETQYF. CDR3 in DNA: TGTGCCAGCAGCAACCCAATAGCGGGGAAGGGAGAGACCCAGTACTTC.

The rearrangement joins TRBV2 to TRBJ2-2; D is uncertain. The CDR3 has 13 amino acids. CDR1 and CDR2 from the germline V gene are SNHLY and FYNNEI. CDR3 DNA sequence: TGTGCAGCATCGACTCAGAACACCGGGGAGCTGTTTTTT. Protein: CAASTQNTGELFF.

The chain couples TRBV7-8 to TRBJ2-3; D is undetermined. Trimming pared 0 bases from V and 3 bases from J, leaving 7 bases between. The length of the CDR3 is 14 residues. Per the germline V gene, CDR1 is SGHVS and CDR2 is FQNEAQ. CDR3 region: CASSLATWTDTQYF. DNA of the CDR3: TGTGCCAGCAGCTTAGCTACATGGACAGATACGCAGTATTTT.